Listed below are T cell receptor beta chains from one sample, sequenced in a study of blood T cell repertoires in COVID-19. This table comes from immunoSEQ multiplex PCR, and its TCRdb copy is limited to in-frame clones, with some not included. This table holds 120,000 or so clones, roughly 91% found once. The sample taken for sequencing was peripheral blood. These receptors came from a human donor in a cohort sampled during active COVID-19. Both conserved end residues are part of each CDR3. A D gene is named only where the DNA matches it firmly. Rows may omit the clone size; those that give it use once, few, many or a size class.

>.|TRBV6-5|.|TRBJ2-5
CASQKKRETQYF
TGTGCCAGCCAAAAGAAGCGAGAGACCCAGTACTTC
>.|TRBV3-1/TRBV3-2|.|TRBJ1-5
CASDCQGLSNQPQHF
TGTGCCAGCGATTGTCAGGGGCTAAGCAATCAGCCCCAGCATTTT
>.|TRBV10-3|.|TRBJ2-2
CAISESEPNTGELFF
TGTGCCATCAGTGAGTCGGAGCCTAACACCGGGGAGCTGTTTTTT
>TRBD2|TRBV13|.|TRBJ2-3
CASSPQAGAGTDTQYF
TGTGCCAGCAGCCCTCAAGCGGGAGCGGGCACAGATACGCAGTATTTT
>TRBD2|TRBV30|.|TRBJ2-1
CAWRTGTRWDNEQFF
TGTGCCTGGAGGACCGGGACTAGATGGGACAATGAGCAGTTCTTC
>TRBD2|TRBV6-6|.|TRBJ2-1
CASSQPTSGNYPSYNEQFF
TGTGCCAGCAGTCAACCGACTAGCGGGAACTACCCTTCCTACAATGAGCAGTTCTTC
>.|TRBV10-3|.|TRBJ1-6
CAISESGVSNSPLHF
TGTGCCATCAGTGAGTCCGGAGTCTCGAATTCACCCCTCCACTTT
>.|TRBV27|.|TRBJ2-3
CASSYRRGDTQYF
TGTGCCAGCAGCTACCGTCGGGGAGATACGCAGTATTTT
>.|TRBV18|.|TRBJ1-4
CASSPEGATNEKLFF
TGTGCCAGCTCACCAGAGGGAGCAACTAATGAAAAACTGTTTTTT
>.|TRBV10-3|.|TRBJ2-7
CAISARHSSYEQYF
TGTGCCATCAGTGCCCGACATAGCTCCTACGAGCAGTACTTC
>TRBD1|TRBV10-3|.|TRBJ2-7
CAISTRDRVYEQYF
TGTGCCATCAGTACAAGGGACAGGGTCTACGAGCAGTACTTC
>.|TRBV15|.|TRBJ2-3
CATSRDDRAGTDTQYF
TGTGCCACCAGCAGAGACGACAGGGCGGGGACAGATACGCAGTATTTT
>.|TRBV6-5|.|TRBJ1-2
CASSYSRRGGYYGYTF
TGTGCCAGCAGTTACTCGAGGAGGGGGGGATACTATGGCTACACCTTC
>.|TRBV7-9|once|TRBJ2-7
CASSFRDAGAGYEQYF
TGTGCCAGCAGCTTTAGGGACGCGGGGGCAGGTTACGAGCAGTACTTC
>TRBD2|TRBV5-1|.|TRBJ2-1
CASSQGLATYNEQFF
TGCGCCAGCAGCCAGGGACTAGCGACCTACAATGAGCAGTTCTTC
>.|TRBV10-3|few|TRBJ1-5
CAISENSPGNQPQHF
TGTGCCATCAGTGAGAACAGCCCGGGCAATCAGCCCCAGCATTTT
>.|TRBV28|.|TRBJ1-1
CASSLETASFNTEAFF
TGTGCCAGCAGTTTAGAGACAGCATCTTTCAACACTGAAGCTTTCTTT
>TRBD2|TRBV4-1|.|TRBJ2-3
CASSQDQTSGGRTDTQYF
TGCGCCAGCAGCCAAGATCAAACTAGCGGGGGCCGCACAGATACGCAGTATTTT
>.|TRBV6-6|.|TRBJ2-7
CASSLRGAMTYEQYF
TGTGCCAGCAGCCTTCGGGGGGCCATGACCTACGAGCAGTACTTC
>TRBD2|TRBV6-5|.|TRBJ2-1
CASSYSGLAGVEEQFF
TGTGCCAGCAGTTACTCGGGACTAGCGGGAGTTGAAGAGCAGTTCTTC
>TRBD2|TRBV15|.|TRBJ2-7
CATSRGAGGSPYEQYF
TGTGCCACCAGCAGAGGGGCGGGGGGGAGTCCCTACGAGCAGTACTTC
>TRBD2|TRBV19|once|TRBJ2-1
CASSKLAGGSRSYNEQFF
TGTGCCAGTAGTAAACTAGCGGGAGGCTCCCGCTCCTACAATGAGCAGTTCTTC
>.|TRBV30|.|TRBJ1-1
CAWSVAGVNTEAFF
TGTGCCTGGAGTGTAGCGGGTGTGAACACTGAAGCTTTCTTT
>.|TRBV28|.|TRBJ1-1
CASSPYSNTEAFF
TGTGCCAGCAGTCCCTACTCCAACACTGAAGCTTTCTTT
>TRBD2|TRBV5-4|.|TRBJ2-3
CASMRASGRPATDTQYF
TGTGCCAGCATGAGGGCTAGCGGGCGGCCGGCCACAGATACGCAGTATTTT
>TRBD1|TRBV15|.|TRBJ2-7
CATSEPGTGSYEQYF
TGTGCCACCAGCGAACCCGGGACAGGGTCCTACGAGCAGTACTTC
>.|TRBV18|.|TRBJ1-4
CASSQTDEKLFF
TGTGCCAGCTCCCAGACAGATGAAAAACTGTTTTTT
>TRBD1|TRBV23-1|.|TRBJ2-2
CARDRGELFF
TGCGCCAGGGACAGGGGGGAACTGTTTTTT
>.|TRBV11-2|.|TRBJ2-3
CASSQKGTDTQYF
TGTGCCAGCAGCCAAAAGGGGACAGATACGCAGTATTTT
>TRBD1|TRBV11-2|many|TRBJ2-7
CASSPRDSSYEQYF
TGTGCCAGCAGCCCCCGGGACAGCTCCTACGAGCAGTACTTC
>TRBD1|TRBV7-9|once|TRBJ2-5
CASSSRTGWEPETQYF
TGTGCCAGCAGCTCCCGGACAGGGTGGGAGCCAGAGACCCAGTACTTC
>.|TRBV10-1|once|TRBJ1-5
CASSEGREPQHF
TGCGCCAGCAGTGAAGGGAGGGAGCCCCAGCATTTT
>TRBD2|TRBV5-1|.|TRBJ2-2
CASSLTSGNPPGGELFF
TGCGCCAGCAGCTTGACTAGCGGGAACCCTCCGGGCGGGGAGCTGTTTTTT
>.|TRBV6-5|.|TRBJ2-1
CASSYAGDPNEQFF
TGTGCCAGCAGTTACGCGGGCGACCCTAATGAGCAGTTCTTC
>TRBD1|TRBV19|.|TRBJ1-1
CASSIRGTGYSRMNTEAFF
TGTGCCAGTAGTATTAGGGGGACAGGTTATTCGAGGATGAACACTGAAGCTTTCTTT
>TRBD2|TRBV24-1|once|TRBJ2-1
CATSVRLAGSYNEQFF
TGTGCCACCAGTGTTAGACTAGCGGGTTCCTACAATGAGCAGTTCTTC
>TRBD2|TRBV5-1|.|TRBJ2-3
CASSWSGGARDTQYF
TGCGCCAGCAGCTGGAGCGGGGGGGCCCGAGATACGCAGTATTTT